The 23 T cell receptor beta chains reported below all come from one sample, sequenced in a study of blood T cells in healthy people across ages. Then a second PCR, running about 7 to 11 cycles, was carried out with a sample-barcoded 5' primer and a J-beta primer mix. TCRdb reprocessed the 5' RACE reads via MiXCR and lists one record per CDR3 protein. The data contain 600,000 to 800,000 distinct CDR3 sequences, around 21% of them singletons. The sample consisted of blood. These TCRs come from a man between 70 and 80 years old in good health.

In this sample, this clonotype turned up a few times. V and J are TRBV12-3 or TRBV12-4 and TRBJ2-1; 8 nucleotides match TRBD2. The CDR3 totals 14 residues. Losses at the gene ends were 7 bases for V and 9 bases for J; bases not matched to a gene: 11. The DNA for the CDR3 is TGTGCCAGCACCCCGGGACTAGAGGTCTCTGAGCAGTTCTTC. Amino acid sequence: CASTPGLEVSEQFF.

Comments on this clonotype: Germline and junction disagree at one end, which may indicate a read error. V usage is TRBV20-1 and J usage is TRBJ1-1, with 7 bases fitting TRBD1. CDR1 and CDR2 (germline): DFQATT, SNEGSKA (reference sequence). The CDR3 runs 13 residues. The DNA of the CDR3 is TGCAGTGCGACACAGGGGCGGAACACTGGAGCTTTCTTT. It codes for CSATQGRNTGAFF.

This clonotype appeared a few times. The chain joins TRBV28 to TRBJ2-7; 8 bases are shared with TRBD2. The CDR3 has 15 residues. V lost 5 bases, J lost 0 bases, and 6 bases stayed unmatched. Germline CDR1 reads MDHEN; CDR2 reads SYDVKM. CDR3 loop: CASSPSGRASYEQYF. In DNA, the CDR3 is TGTGCCAGCAGTCCCAGCGGGAGAGCCTCCTACGAGCAGTACTTC.

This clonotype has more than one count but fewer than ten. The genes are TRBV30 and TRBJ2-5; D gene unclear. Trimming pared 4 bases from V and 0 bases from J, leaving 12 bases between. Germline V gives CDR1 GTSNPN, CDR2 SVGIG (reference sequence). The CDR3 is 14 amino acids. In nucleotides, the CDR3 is TGTGCCTGGACCCCTGGCCACTACCAAGAGACCCAGTACTTC. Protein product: CAWTPGHYQETQYF. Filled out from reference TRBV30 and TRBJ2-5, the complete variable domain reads SQTIHQWPATLVQPVGSPLSLECTVEGTSNPNLYWYRQAAGRGLQLLFYSVGIGQISSEVPQNLSASRPQDRQFILSSKKLLLSDSGFYLCAWTPGHYQETQYFGPGTRLLVL.

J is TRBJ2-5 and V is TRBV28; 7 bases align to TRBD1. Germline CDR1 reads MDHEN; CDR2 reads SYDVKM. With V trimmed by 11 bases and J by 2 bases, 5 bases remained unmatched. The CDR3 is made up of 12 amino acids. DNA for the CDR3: TGTGCCGACCGGGACAGACAAGAGACCCAGTACTTC. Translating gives CADRDRQETQYF.

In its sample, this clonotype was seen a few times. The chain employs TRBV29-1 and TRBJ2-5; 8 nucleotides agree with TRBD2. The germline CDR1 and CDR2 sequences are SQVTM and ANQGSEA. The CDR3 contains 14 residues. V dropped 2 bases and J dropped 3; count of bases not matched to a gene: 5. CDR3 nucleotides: TGCAGCGTTGAAAGCGGGAGAGGGGAAGAGACCCAGTACTTC. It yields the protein CSVESGRGEETQYF.

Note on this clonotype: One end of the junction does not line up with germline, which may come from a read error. The CDR3 DNA reads TGTGCCAGCAGCCAACTCAGGGTGGACACTGTAGCTTTCTTT. It specifies CASSQLRVDTVAFF. The genes are TRBV3-1 and TRBJ1-1; D is perhaps TRBD1 (5 bases). Germline CDR1 reads LGHDT; CDR2 reads YNNKEL (reference sequence). This CDR3 region has 14 residues.

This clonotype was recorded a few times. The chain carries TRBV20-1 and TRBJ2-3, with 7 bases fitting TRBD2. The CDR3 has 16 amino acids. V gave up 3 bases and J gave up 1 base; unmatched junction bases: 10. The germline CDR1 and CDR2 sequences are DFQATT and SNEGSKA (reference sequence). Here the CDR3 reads CSASSPGTTGTDTQYF. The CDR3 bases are TGCAGTGCTAGTTCCCCCGGGACTACGGGCACAGATACGCAGTATTTT.

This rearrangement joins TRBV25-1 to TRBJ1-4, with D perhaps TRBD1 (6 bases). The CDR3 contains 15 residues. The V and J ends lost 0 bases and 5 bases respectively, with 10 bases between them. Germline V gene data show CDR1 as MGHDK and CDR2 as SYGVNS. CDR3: CASSEYWQGNEKLFF. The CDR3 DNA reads TGTGCCAGCAGTGAATATTGGCAGGGGAATGAAAAACTGTTTTTT.

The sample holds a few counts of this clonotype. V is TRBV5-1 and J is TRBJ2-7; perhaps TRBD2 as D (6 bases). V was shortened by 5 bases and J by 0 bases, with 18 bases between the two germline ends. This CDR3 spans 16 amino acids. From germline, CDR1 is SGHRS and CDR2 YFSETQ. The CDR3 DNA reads TGCGCCAGCAGTATGTCCGGCGGGACGATCTCCTACGAGCAGTACTTC. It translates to CASSMSGGTISYEQYF.

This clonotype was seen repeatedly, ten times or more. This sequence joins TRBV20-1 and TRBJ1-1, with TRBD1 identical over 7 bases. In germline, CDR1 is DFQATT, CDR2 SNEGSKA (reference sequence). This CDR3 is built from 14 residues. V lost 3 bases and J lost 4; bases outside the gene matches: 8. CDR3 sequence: CSASEGARSTEAFF. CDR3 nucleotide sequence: TGCAGTGCTAGTGAGGGGGCGCGGAGCACTGAAGCTTTCTTT.

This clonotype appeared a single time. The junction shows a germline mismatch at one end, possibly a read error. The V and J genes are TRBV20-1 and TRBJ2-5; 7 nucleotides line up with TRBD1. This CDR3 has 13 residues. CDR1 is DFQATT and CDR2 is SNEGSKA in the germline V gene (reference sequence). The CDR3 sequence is CSARRQGSETQYF. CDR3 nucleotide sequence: TGCAGCGCTAGACGACAGGGAAGTGAGACCCAGTACTTC.

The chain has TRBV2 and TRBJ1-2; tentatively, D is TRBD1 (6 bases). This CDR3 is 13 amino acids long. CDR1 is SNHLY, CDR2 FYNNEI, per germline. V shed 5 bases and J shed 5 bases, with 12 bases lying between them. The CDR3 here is CASSQGNTYGYTF. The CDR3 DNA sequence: TGTGCCAGCAGTCAGGGGAACACTTATGGCTACACCTTC.

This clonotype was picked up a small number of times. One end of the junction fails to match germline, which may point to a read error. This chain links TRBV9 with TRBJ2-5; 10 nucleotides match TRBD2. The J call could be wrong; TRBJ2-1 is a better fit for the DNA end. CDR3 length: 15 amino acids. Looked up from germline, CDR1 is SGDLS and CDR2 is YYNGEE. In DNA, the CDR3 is TGTACCAGCAGCGATCCGGGACTAGCGACTACAGAGCAGTTCTTC. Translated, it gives CTSSDPGLATTEQFF.

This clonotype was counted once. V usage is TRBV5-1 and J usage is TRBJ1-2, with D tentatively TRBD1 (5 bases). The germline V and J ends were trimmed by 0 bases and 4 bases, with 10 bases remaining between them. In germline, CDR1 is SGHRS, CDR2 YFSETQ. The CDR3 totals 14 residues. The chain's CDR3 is CASSLETAGYGYTF. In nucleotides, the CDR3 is TGCGCCAGCAGCTTGGAGACAGCCGGCTATGGCTACACCTTC.

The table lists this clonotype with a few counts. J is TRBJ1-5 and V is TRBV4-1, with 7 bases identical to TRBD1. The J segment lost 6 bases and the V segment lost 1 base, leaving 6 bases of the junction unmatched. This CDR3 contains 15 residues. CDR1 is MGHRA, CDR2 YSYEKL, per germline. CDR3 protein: CASSQVIQGSQPQHF. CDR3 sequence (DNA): TGCGCCAGCAGCCAAGTAATACAGGGGAGTCAGCCCCAGCATTTT.

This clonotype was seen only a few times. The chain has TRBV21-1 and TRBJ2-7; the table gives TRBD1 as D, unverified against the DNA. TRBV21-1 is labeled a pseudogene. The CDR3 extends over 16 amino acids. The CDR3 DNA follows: TGTGCCAGCAGCAAAGGTCGGGCGGATGGAGCCTACGAGCAGTACTTC. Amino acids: CASSKGRADGAYEQYF.

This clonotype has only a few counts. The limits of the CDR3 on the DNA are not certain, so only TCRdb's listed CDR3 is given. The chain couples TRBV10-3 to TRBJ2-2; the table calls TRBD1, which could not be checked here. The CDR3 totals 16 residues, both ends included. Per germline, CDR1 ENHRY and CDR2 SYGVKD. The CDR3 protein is CAIRPGQGFGAGELFF.

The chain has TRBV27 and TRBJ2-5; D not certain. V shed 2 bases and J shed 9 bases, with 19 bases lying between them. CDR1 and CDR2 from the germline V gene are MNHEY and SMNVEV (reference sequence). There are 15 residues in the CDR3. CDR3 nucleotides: TGTGCCAGCAGTTTAATGTGGCAGCCCTCGGTGGCCCAGTACTTC. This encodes CASSLMWQPSVAQYF.

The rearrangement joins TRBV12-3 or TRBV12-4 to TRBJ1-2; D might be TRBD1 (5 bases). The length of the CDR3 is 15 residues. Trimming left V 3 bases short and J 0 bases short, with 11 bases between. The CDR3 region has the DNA TGTGCCAGCAGTTTGGGTAGGGGAGCTAACTATGGCTACACCTTC. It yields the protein CASSLGRGANYGYTF.

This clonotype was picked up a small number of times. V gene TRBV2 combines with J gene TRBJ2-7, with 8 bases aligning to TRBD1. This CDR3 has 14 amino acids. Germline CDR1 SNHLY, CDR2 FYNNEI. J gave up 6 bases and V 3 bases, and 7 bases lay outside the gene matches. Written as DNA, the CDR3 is TGTGCCAGCAGTGACAGGGGGCGACTAGGCGAGCAGTACTTC. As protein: CASSDRGRLGEQYF.

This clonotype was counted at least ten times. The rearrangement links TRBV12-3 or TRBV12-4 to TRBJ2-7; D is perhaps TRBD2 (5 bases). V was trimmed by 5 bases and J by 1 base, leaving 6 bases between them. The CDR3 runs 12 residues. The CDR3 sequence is CASSTGSYEQYF. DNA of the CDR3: TGTGCCAGCAGTACGGGGTCCTACGAGCAGTACTTC.

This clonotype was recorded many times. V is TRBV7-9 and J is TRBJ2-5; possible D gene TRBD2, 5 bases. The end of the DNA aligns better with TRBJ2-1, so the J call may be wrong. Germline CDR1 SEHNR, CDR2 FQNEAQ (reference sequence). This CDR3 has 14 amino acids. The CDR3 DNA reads TGTGCCAGCAGCATCGACGGGAACCAGAATGAGCAGTTCTTC. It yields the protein CASSIDGNQNEQFF.